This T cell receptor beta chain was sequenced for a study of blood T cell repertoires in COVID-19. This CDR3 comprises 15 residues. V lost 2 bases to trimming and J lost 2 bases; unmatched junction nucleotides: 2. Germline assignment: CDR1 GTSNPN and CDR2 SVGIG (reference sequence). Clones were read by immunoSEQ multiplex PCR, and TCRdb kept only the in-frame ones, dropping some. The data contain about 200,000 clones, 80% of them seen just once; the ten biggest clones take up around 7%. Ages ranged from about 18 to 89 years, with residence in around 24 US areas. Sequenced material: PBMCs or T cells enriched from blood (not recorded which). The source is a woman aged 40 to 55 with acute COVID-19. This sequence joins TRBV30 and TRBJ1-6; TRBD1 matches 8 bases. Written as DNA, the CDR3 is TGTGCCTGGAGTAAGGGACAGGCCTATAATTCACCCCTCCACTTT. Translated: CAWSKGQAYNSPLHF.